This passage covers 2 T cell receptor beta chains from one sample sequenced in a study of OX40 agonist ivuxolimab in advanced cancers. The table came from immunoSEQ multiplex PCR; TCRdb's copy has only in-frame clones and leaves some out. The table includes about 69,000 clones, approximately 92% detected once. Sequencing was performed on CD4+ or CD8+ T cells sorted from blood, taken in a trial of the OX40 agonist ivuxolimab. The receptors here all came from an adult with an advanced solid tumor such as melanoma, head and neck, liver or kidney cancer.

This chain links TRBV6-5 with TRBJ2-5, with 13 nucleotides matching TRBD2. The germline gives CDR1 MNHEY, CDR2 SVGAGI. There are 15 residues in the CDR3. With 5 bases clipped from V and 5 bases from J, the junction kept 5 bases outside the gene matches. The DNA for the CDR3 is TGTGCCAGCAGTAGGACTAGCGGGAGTGGCGAGACCCAGTACTTC. Translating it yields CASSRTSGSGETQYF.

In this sample, this clone turned up once. V and J are TRBV29-1 and TRBJ2-3; a possible D gene is TRBD2 (5 bases). Trimming took 1 base from V and 3 from J, leaving 8 bases between them. The CDR3 spans 13 residues. Germline-derived CDR1 and CDR2 are SQVTM and ANQGSEA. CDR3 nucleotide sequence: TGCAGCGTTGAAGGGGTAGCGACAGATACGCAGTATTTT. Translating gives CSVEGVATDTQYF.